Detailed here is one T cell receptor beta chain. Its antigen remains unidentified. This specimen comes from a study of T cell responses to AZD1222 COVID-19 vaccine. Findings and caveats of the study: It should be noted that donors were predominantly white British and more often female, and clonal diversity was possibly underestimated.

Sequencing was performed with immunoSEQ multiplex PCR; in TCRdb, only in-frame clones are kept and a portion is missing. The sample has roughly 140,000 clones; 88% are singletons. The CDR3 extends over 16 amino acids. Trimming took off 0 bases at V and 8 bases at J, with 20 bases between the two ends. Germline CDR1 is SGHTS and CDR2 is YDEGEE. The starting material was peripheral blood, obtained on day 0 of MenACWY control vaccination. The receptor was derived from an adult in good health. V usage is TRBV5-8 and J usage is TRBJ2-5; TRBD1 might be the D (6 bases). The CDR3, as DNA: TGTGCCAGCAGCTTGGGGGGGCTGCAAGCCCGGATAACCCAGTACTTC. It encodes CASSLGGLQARITQYF.